This TCR beta chain came from a study of blood T cell repertoires in COVID-19. Overall study: PBMCs, B-cell-depleted T cells, or T cells were the source of the cDNA or gDNA that made up the material.

TCRdb keeps only in-frame clones here, not all; method: immunoSEQ multiplex PCR. The profile shows some 100,000 clones, around four fifths of them singletons. Trimming removed 0 bases from V and 14 bases from J; junction bases left unmatched: 7. Per the germline V gene, CDR1 is SGHNT and CDR2 is YYREEE (reference sequence). The CDR3 spans 15 residues. The sequencing sample was made of peripheral blood. The chain uses TRBV5-4 and TRBJ2-1, with 14 bases that match TRBD2. This TCR was sampled from a man in his fifties with active or convalescent COVID-19. The DNA for the CDR3 is TGTGCCAGCAGCTTGGGGGGGACTAGCGGGAGAGCGAAGTTCTTC. Residues: CASSLGGTSGRAKFF.